These 28 T cell receptor beta chains originate from one sample sequenced in a study of radiotherapy plus CTLA-4 blockade in lung cancer. Generated by immunoSEQ multiplex PCR, the TCRdb table keeps only in-frame clones and is missing some. The table has roughly 51,000 clones, 80% to 90% seen once. The sequencing here drew on peripheral blood, taken from a patient treated with radiotherapy plus ipilimumab. Source of these receptors: a human donor with non-small cell lung cancer that progressed on radiotherapy plus ipilimumab. Some clones in this sample may be carry-over from other donors' samples.

This sequence joins TRBV13 and TRBJ2-3, with 10 bases that match TRBD1. Germline values: CDR1 PRHDT, CDR2 FYEKMQ (reference sequence). The CDR3 length is 12 residues. Trimming removed 3 bases from V and 14 bases from J; junction bases left unmatched: 5. DNA for the CDR3: TGTGCCAGCAGCTTTGACAGGGGGCGCGGGTATTTT. Its translation is CASSFDRGRGYF.

The gene calls are TRBV5-1 and TRBJ2-7; D is unresolved. Trimming stripped 0 bases from V and 3 bases from J, with 7 bases between. This CDR3 contains 13 residues. Germline loops: CDR1 SGHRS, CDR2 YFSETQ. CDR3 in DNA: TGCGCCAGCAGCTTGGCCCCCAACTACGAGCAGTACTTC. It codes for CASSLAPNYEQYF.

CDR3 in amino acids: CATSRTGPFREEQYF. CDR3 nucleotide sequence: TGTGCCACCAGCAGAACTGGGCCGTTTCGGGAAGAGCAGTACTTC. V is TRBV15 and J is TRBJ2-7, with D possibly being TRBD2 (5 bases). Germline V lookup: CDR1 LNHNV, CDR2 YYDKDF (reference sequence). This CDR3 comprises 15 residues. V dropped 2 bases and J dropped 7 bases, with 18 bases sitting between them.

The chain has TRBV5-4 and TRBJ2-1, with D perhaps TRBD2 (6 bases). The CDR3 covers 12 residues. Trimming stripped 3 bases from V and 9 bases from J, with 10 bases between. CDR1 is SGHNT and CDR2 is YYREEE in the germline V gene (reference sequence). CDR3 protein: CASSSMGGEQFF. The CDR3 nucleotides are TGTGCCAGCAGCTCGATGGGGGGTGAGCAGTTCTTC.

The chain carries TRBV2 and TRBJ1-5; 7 nucleotides agree with TRBD1. The germline V gene encodes CDR1 SNHLY and CDR2 FYNNEI. V was pared by 5 bases and J by 2 bases, with 3 bases of the junction left unmatched. CDR3 length: 14 amino acids. CDR3 nucleotide sequence: TGTGCCAGCAGTCTAGGACAGGGCAATCAGCCCCAGCATTTT. Its protein is CASSLGQGNQPQHF.

The chain employs TRBV10-2 and TRBJ1-5, with a tentative D call TRBD1 (6 bases). This CDR3 region has 15 residues. V lost 0 bases, J lost 3 bases, and 9 bases lay in between. The V gene's germline CDR1 is WSHSY and CDR2 SAAADI. The CDR3: CASSESNRANQPQHF. Here the CDR3 DNA reads TGCGCCAGCAGTGAGTCGAACAGGGCCAATCAGCCCCAGCATTTT.

The table lists this clone with a count of one. The chain recombines TRBV2 with TRBJ2-1; 9 positions match TRBD1. The CDR3 runs 14 residues. The ends lost 7 bases at V and 0 bases at J; junction bases unmatched: 1. Germline V gene lookup returns CDR1 SNHLY and CDR2 FYNNEI. The CDR3 here is CASKGQGSYNEQFF. The CDR3 nucleotides read TGTGCCAGCAAGGGACAGGGCTCCTACAATGAGCAGTTCTTC.

V is TRBV11-1 and J is TRBJ2-3; D is undetermined. V lost 5 bases to trimming and J lost 2 bases, with 14 bases between them. This CDR3 region has 15 residues. Germline V CDR1 and CDR2: SGHAT, FQDESV (reference sequence). CDR3 protein: CASSPQTILTDTQYF. The CDR3 DNA follows: TGTGCCAGCAGCCCACAGACAATTCTCACAGATACGCAGTATTTT.

CDR3 coding DNA: TGTGCCAGTCAGGCCCCAAGTACCTACGAGCAGTACTTC. This gives the protein CASQAPSTYEQYF. V usage is TRBV6-5 and J usage is TRBJ2-7; D not resolved. Germline V gives CDR1 MNHEY, CDR2 SVGAGI. The CDR3 covers 13 residues. V lost 9 bases, J lost 2 bases, and 14 bases lay in between.

The chain employs TRBV10-3 and TRBJ2-7, with 12 bases fitting TRBD1. The germline gives CDR1 ENHRY, CDR2 SYGVKD. This CDR3 has 13 residues. V gave up 8 bases and J gave up 5 bases; unmatched junction bases: 4. Here the CDR3 reads CAIAGQGANEQYF. The CDR3 DNA reads as TGTGCCATCGCGGGACAGGGGGCTAACGAGCAGTACTTC.

This clone has only a few counts. The chain employs TRBV11-2 and TRBJ2-7; 9 bases match TRBD1. CDR3 size: 17 residues. Germline V gene data show CDR1 as SGHAT and CDR2 as FQNNGV. V trimming: 5 bases; J trimming: 1 base; junction bases outside the gene matches: 12. CDR3 sequence: CASSLATGTGWSYEQYF. The CDR3 coding sequence is TGTGCCAGCAGCCTCGCCACCGGGACAGGGTGGTCCTACGAGCAGTACTTC.

The chain recombines TRBV7-2 with TRBJ1-4; the D is unclear. The CDR3 is made up of 16 amino acids. Trimming took off 2 bases at V and 4 bases at J, with 14 bases between the two ends. Germline V gene sequence: CDR1 SGHTA, CDR2 FQGNSA. The CDR3 DNA is TGTGCCAGCAGCTTAAAGAGGGCAGCGATTAATGAAAAACTGTTTTTT. Encoded protein: CASSLKRAAINEKLFF.

V usage is TRBV18 and J usage is TRBJ2-3, with unresolved D. The CDR3 is made up of 15 amino acids. Germline V CDR1 and CDR2: KGHSH, LQKENI. V was pared by 0 bases and J by 0 bases, with 7 bases between. This CDR3 is CASSPPSASTDTQYF. The CDR3 nucleotides are TGTGCCAGCTCACCACCGAGTGCTAGCACAGATACGCAGTATTTT.

The chain links TRBV2 to TRBJ2-2; maybe TRBD2 (5 bases). The ends were cut back, 8 bases at V and 0 bases at J, with 7 bases in the middle. Germline V gene sequence: CDR1 SNHLY, CDR2 FYNNEI. The CDR3 has 13 residues. The CDR3 region has the DNA TGTGCCAGCCGGGGTTCGAACACCGGGGAGCTGTTTTTT. It encodes CASRGSNTGELFF.

The rearrangement uses TRBV10-3 and TRBJ2-1; perhaps TRBD1 as D (6 bases). This CDR3 contains 12 residues. Germline V lookup: CDR1 ENHRY, CDR2 SYGVKD. Trimming removed 6 bases from V and 11 bases from J, with 14 bases in between. The CDR3: CAISAYRDQQFF. CDR3 bases: TGTGCCATCAGCGCGTACAGGGACCAGCAGTTCTTC.

The rearrangement joins TRBV2 to TRBJ2-1, with D possibly TRBD2 on 6 matching bases. CDR1 is SNHLY, CDR2 FYNNEI, per germline. This CDR3 is built from 13 residues. The CDR3 protein is CASDWGAYNEQFF. Here the CDR3 DNA reads TGTGCGAGCGATTGGGGGGCCTACAATGAGCAGTTCTTC. Complete variable domain (other parts from reference TRBV2 and TRBJ2-1): EPEVTQTPSHQVTQMGQEVILRCVPISNHLYFYWYRQILGQKVEFLVSFYNNEISEKSEIFDDQFSVERPDGSNFTLKIRSTKLEDSAMYFCASDWGAYNEQFFGPGTRLTVL.

This chain joins TRBV5-1 and TRBJ2-7; a weak D match, TRBD2 (6 bases). The CDR3 is made up of 19 amino acids. Trimming pared 0 bases from V and 2 bases from J, leaving 24 bases between. Germline-derived CDR1 and CDR2 are SGHRS and YFSETQ. In DNA form, the CDR3 reads TGCGCCAGCAGCTTGGGGAGGGAACTACAGACATGGAAAGCCTACGAGCAGTACTTC. Amino acids: CASSLGRELQTWKAYEQYF.

This chain connects TRBV5-1 to TRBJ1-4; 8 nucleotides align to TRBD1. The CDR3 has 15 residues. The ends lost 0 bases at V and 8 bases at J; junction bases unmatched: 6. From germline, CDR1 is SGHRS and CDR2 YFSETQ. This CDR3 reads CASSLAQGAEEKLFF. In nucleotides, the CDR3 is TGCGCCAGCAGCTTGGCCCAGGGGGCTGAGGAAAAACTGTTTTTT.

This sequence joins TRBV11-1 and TRBJ1-2; no clear D. Germline lookup yields CDR1 SGHAT and CDR2 FQDESV (reference sequence). This CDR3 contains 12 residues. V lost 5 bases and J lost 7, with 11 bases in between. The chain's CDR3 is CASSVREAGYTF. In DNA, the CDR3 is TGTGCCAGCAGCGTGCGGGAAGCTGGCTACACCTTC.

This clone was picked up one time. This sequence joins TRBV11-2 and TRBJ2-2; 8 bases agree with TRBD2. This CDR3 has 16 amino acids. Germline lookup yields CDR1 SGHAT and CDR2 FQNNGV. J gave up 5 bases and V 5 bases, and 10 bases lay outside the gene matches. The CDR3 DNA sequence: TGTGCCAGCAGCCCGCCGGGGGGGGTCGTGACCGGGGAGCTGTTTTTT. Translating it yields CASSPPGGVVTGELFF.

The chain combines TRBV19 with TRBJ1-1, with unresolved D. V gave up 6 bases and J gave up 10 bases, with 18 bases separating them. Germline-derived CDR1 and CDR2 are LNHDA and SQIVND (reference sequence). This CDR3 is built from 13 residues. The CDR3 DNA sequence: TGTGCCAGTAGCCTGGACTCGCTCCCCGGAGCTTTCTTT. Translating it yields CASSLDSLPGAFF.

The chain carries TRBV5-4 and TRBJ2-7; D perhaps matches TRBD1 (6 bases). CDR1 is SGHNT and CDR2 is YYREEE in the germline V gene (reference sequence). V was clipped by 4 bases and J by 3 bases, with 14 bases between them. The CDR3 has 14 residues. The CDR3 DNA follows: TGTGCCAGCAGCCCCGGACAGTCCCGCTACGAGCAGTACTTC. It translates to CASSPGQSRYEQYF.

The chain couples TRBV29-1 to TRBJ2-1; a possible D gene is TRBD2 (5 bases). Per germline, CDR1 SQVTM and CDR2 ANQGSEA. The germline V and J ends were trimmed by 6 bases and 9 bases, with 15 bases remaining between them. The CDR3 loop spans 12 amino acids. As DNA, the CDR3 is TGCAGCGTGGAGGTAGAATGGTCTGAGCAGTTCTTC. Translating it yields CSVEVEWSEQFF.

This clone was seen once. This sequence joins TRBV6-1 and TRBJ2-3; TRBD2 is a possible D gene (6 bases). CDR1 MNHNS and CDR2 SASEGT come from the germline V gene. Trimming took 6 bases from V and 5 from J, leaving 18 bases between them. The CDR3 extends over 15 amino acids. The CDR3 DNA reads as TGTGCCAGCAGATTCGGGACTTTTTATGTAGATACGCAGTATTTT. Translation: CASRFGTFYVDTQYF.

This chain links TRBV5-1 with TRBJ1-4; 7 bases map to TRBD1. The CDR3 extends over 14 amino acids. Germline CDR1 is SGHRS and CDR2 is YFSETQ. V shed 4 bases, J shed 4 bases, and the junction held 4 bases outside the gene matches. The CDR3 DNA is TGCGCCAGCAGCATACAGGGGAGTAATGAAAAACTGTTTTTT. This gives the protein CASSIQGSNEKLFF.

The rearrangement links TRBV6-6 to TRBJ1-1; 10 bases map to TRBD1. The trim removed 7 bases at V and 4 bases at J, leaving 6 bases unmatched. CDR3 length equals 14 residues. CDR1 is MNHNY and CDR2 is SVGAGI in the germline V gene (reference sequence). The CDR3 DNA reads TGTGCCAGCAAACCGGGACAGGGGATCACTGAAGCTTTCTTT. As protein: CASKPGQGITEAFF.

The genes are TRBV27 and TRBJ2-7; 8 nucleotides align to TRBD2. Germline CDR1 MNHEY, CDR2 SMNVEV (reference sequence). The junction had 5 bases not matched to a gene; V was cut back by 3 bases and J by 4 bases. The CDR3 contains 14 residues. The CDR3 spells CASSFGGAKYEQYF. The CDR3 bases are TGTGCCAGCAGTTTCGGGGGGGCAAAGTACGAGCAGTACTTC.

The DNA for the CDR3 is TGTGCCAGCAGGACCGGACAGGGGAGTTTGGATGGCTACACCTTC. Amino acid sequence: CASRTGQGSLDGYTF. The rearrangement joins TRBV11-2 to TRBJ1-2, with TRBD1 matching over 9 bases. The germline V gene encodes CDR1 SGHAT and CDR2 FQNNGV. The junction had 11 bases not matched to a gene; V was cut back by 6 bases and J by 6 bases. CDR3 length: 15 residues.